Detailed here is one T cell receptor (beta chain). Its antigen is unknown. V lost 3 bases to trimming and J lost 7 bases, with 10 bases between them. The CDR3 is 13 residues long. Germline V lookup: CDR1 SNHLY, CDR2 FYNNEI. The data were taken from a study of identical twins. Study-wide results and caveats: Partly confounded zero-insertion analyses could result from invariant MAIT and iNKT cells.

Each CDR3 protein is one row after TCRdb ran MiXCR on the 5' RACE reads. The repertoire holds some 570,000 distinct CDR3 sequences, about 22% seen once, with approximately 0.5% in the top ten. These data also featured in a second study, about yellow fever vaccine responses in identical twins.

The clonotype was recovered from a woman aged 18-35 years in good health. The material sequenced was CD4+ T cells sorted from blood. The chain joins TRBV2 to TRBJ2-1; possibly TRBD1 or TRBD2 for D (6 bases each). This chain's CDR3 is CASSERGVNEQFF. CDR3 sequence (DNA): TGTGCCAGCAGTGAGAGGGGGGTAAATGAGCAGTTCTTC.